This T cell receptor beta chain stems from a study of T-cell reconstitution after alpha-beta-depleted transplantation in children. At least ten counts were recorded for this clonotype. Its antigen is currently unknown. Unique molecular identifiers were incorporated when the TCRbeta library was constructed. TCRdb called the PCR reads again in MiXCR, with one record for every CDR3 protein. The sample carries roughly 82,000 distinct CDR3 sequences, 11% to 15% recorded once. The CDR3 is made up of 10 amino acids. Germline V lookup: CDR1 DFQATT, CDR2 SNEGSKA (reference sequence). V was shortened by 4 bases and J by 13 bases, with 10 bases between the two germline ends. Overall study results and limits: Several hundred expanded graft clones reportedly gave rise to the alpha-beta T cells present about two months after transplant. Elevated TCRbeta diversity at day 60 was traced, in some patients, to surviving recipient T cells and thymic progenitors. Fresh T-cell production supplied most of the T-cell counts and diversity seen one year after transplant.

This sample comprised PBMCs, mostly from graft donor cells, obtained 180 days after TCRalphabeta/CD19-depleted stem cell transplant. The source of this sequence is a male patient under 10 years old who had a stem cell transplant for acute lymphoblastic leukemia, so the T cells may come from the graft donor. The chain has TRBV20-1 and TRBJ1-4; D perhaps matches TRBD1 (5 bases). The CDR3 DNA is TGCAGTGCTACCCGCGGGGGACTGTTTTTT. It is translated as CSATRGGLFF.